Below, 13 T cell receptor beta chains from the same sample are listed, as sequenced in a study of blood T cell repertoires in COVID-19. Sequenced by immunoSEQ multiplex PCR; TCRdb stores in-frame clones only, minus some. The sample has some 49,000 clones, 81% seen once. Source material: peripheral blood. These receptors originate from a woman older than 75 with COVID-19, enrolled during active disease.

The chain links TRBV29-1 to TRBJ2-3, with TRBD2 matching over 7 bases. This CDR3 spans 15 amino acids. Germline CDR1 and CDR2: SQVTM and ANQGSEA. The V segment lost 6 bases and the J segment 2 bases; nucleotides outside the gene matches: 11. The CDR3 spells CSVSLRELVTDTQYF. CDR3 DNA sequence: TGCAGCGTCTCTCTGCGGGAGCTTGTCACAGATACGCAGTATTTT.

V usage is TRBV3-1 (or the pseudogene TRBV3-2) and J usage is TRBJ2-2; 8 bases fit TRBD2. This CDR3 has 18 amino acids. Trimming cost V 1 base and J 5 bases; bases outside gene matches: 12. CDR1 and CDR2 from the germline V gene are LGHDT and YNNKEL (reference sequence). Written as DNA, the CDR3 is TGTGCCAGCAGCCAAGGCAGGAACGGGAGGGCGAGGACCGGGGAGCTGTTTTTT. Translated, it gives CASSQGRNGRARTGELFF.

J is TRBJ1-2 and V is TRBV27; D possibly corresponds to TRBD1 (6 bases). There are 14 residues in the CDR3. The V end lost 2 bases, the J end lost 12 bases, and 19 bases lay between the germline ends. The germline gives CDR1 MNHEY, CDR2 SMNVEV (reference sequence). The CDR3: CASSLTGQSPPHTF. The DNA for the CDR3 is TGTGCCAGCAGTTTAACCGGACAGAGCCCCCCTCACACCTTC.

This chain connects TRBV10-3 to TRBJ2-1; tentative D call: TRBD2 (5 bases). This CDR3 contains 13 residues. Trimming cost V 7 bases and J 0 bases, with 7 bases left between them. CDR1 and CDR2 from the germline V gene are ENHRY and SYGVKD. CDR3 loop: CAITGSSYNEQFF. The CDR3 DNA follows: TGTGCCATCACGGGAAGCTCCTACAATGAGCAGTTCTTC.

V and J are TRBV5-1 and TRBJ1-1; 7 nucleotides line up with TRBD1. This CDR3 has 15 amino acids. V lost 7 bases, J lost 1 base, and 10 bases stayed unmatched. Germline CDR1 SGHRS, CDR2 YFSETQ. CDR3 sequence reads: CASCWASGGNTEAFF. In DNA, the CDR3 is TGCGCCAGCTGTTGGGCCTCAGGGGGGAACACTGAAGCTTTCTTT.

The CDR3 nucleotides are TGTGCCATCAGAGGACAGGGCTACGAGCAGTACTTC. It yields the protein CAIRGQGYEQYF. The chain combines TRBV10-3 with TRBJ2-7; 8 positions match TRBD1. In germline, CDR1 is ENHRY, CDR2 SYGVKD. V trimming: 6 bases; J trimming: 3 bases; junction bases outside the gene matches: 1. This CDR3 is 12 amino acids long.

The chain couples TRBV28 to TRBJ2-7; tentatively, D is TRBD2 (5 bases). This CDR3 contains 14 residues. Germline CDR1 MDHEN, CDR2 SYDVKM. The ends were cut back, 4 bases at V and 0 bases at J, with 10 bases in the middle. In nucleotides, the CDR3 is TGTGCCAGCAGTTCGGACCGGGGCTCCTACGAGCAGTACTTC. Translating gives CASSSDRGSYEQYF.

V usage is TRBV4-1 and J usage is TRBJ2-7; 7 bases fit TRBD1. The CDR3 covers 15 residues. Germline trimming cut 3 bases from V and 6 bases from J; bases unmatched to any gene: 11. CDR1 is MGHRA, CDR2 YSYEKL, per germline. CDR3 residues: CASSQKDGTVVEQYF. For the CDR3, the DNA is TGCGCCAGCAGCCAGAAGGATGGGACAGTCGTCGAGCAGTACTTC.

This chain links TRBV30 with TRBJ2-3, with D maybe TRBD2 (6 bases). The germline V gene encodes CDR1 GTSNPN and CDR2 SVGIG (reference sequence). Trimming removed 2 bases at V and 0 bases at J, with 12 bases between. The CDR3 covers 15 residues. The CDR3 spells CAWSRSSGSTDTQYF. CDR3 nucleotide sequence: TGTGCCTGGAGTCGGTCCAGCGGGAGCACAGATACGCAGTATTTT. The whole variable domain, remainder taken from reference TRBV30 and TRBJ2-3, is SQTIHQWPATLVQPVGSPLSLECTVEGTSNPNLYWYRQAAGRGLQLLFYSVGIGQISSEVPQNLSASRPQDRQFILSSKKLLLSDSGFYLCAWSRSSGSTDTQYFGPGTRLTVL.

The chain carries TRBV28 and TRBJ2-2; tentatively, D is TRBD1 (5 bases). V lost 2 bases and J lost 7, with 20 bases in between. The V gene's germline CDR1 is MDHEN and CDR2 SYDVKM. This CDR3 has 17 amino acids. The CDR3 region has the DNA TGTGCCAGCAGTTTAATTGGGGCGACTTTTAGGGTCGGGGAGCTGTTTTTT. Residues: CASSLIGATFRVGELFF.

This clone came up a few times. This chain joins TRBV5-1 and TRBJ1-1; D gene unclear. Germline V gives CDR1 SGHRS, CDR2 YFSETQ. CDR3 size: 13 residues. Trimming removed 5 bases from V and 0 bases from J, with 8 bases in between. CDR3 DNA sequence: TGCGCCAGCAGAGATTTAGTGAACACTGAAGCTTTCTTT. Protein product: CASRDLVNTEAFF. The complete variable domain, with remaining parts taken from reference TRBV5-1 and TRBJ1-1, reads KAGVTQTPRYLIKTRGQQVTLSCSPISGHRSVSWYQQTPGQGLQFLFEYFSETQRNKGNFPGRFSGRQFSNSRSEMNVSTLELGDSALYLCASRDLVNTEAFFGQGTRLTVV.

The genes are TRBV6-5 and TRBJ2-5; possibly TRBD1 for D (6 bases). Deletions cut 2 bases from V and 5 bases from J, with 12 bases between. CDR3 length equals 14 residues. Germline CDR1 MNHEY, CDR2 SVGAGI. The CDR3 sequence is CASSYLQGRETQYF. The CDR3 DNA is TGTGCCAGCAGTTACCTCCAGGGGCGCGAGACCCAGTACTTC.

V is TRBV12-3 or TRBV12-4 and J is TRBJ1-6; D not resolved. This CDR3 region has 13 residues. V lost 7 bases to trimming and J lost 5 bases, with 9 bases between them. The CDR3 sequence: CASTLSDNSPLHF. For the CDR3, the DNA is TGTGCCAGCACGCTATCTGATAATTCACCCCTCCACTTT.